Following are 23 T cell receptor beta chains from one sample sequenced in a study of blood T cell repertoires in COVID-19. Measured with immunoSEQ multiplex PCR; TCRdb has only the in-frame clones, and not every one. The top ten clones hold 9.7% of a sample with under 250,000 clones, approximately 82% of them seen once. The sequenced material came from peripheral blood. The receptors derive from a man aged 50-60 years with active or convalescent COVID-19.

The rearrangement joins TRBV2 to TRBJ1-2; D gene uncertain. V was shortened by 10 bases and J by 8 bases, with 17 bases between the two germline ends. The CDR3 contains 12 residues. The V gene's germline CDR1 is SNHLY and CDR2 FYNNEI. CDR3 DNA: TGTGCCACCTCCTCAACAACGTGGGGCTACACCTTC. Its translation is CATSSTTWGYTF. The entire variable domain, with the rest obtained from reference TRBV2 and TRBJ1-2, is as follows: EPEVTQTPSHQVTQMGQEVILRCVPISNHLYFYWYRQILGQKVEFLVSFYNNEISEKSEIFDDQFSVERPDGSNFTLKIRSTKLEDSAMYFCATSSTTWGYTFGSGTRLTVV.

This clone turned up a few times. V usage is TRBV28 and J usage is TRBJ1-6; TRBD1 aligns across 9 bases. The germline gives CDR1 MDHEN, CDR2 SYDVKM. The CDR3 runs to 15 residues. V lost 4 bases, J lost 10 bases, and 8 bases stayed unmatched. This chain's CDR3 is CASSSPGTGISPLHF. The CDR3 DNA is TGTGCCAGCAGTTCCCCCGGGACAGGGATCTCACCCCTCCACTTT.

This clone was recorded once. The chain recombines TRBV29-1 with TRBJ2-5, with 9 bases lining up with TRBD2. V dropped 6 bases and J dropped 7; count of bases not matched to a gene: 6. CDR1 is SQVTM and CDR2 is ANQGSEA in the germline V gene. CDR3 length: 12 amino acids. CDR3 sequence reads: CSVLGLAGTQYF. CDR3 in DNA: TGCAGCGTCCTGGGACTAGCCGGGACCCAGTACTTC.

The V gene is TRBV2, the J gene TRBJ2-2; D may be TRBD2 (7 bases). This CDR3 is 14 amino acids long. Trimming stripped 7 bases from V and 3 bases from J, with 12 bases between. Germline V gene data show CDR1 as SNHLY and CDR2 as FYNNEI. The CDR3 loop is CASMRGHDTGELFF. The CDR3 DNA reads as TGTGCCAGCATGCGGGGGCACGACACCGGGGAGCTGTTTTTT.

This chain uses TRBV9 with TRBJ2-3; 9 positions match TRBD2. The CDR3 sequence is 15 residues long. V gave up 0 bases and J gave up 4 bases; unmatched junction bases: 3. Germline CDR1 is SGDLS and CDR2 is YYNGEE. CDR3 bases: TGTGCCAGCAGCGTAGGAGGGACTAGCCCAGATACGCAGTATTTT. This gives the protein CASSVGGTSPDTQYF.

V usage is TRBV7-2 and J usage is TRBJ2-3; D is possibly TRBD2 (5 bases). The CDR3 contains 13 residues. Between the trimmed V and J ends, which lost 8 bases and 1 base, there was a span of 10 bases. CDR1 SGHTA and CDR2 FQGNSA come from the germline V gene. The CDR3 loop reads CASGSFGTDTQYF. The CDR3, as DNA: TGTGCCAGCGGGAGTTTCGGCACAGATACGCAGTATTTT. Complete variable domain (other parts from reference TRBV7-2 and TRBJ2-3): GAGVSQSPSNKVTEKGKDVELRCDPISGHTALYWYRQSLGQGLEFLIYFQGNSAPDKSGLPSDRFSAERTGGSVSTLTIQRTQQEDSAVYLCASGSFGTDTQYFGPGTRLTVL.

The chain is built from TRBV7-9 and TRBJ2-3; 9 bases fit TRBD2. This CDR3 is built from 17 residues. The germline V gene has CDR1 SEHNR and CDR2 FQNEAQ (reference sequence). The J segment lost 6 bases and the V segment lost 1 base, leaving 11 bases of the junction unmatched. CDR3 coding DNA: TGTGCCAGCAGCTTAGGGGCCGGTAGCGGGAGCCCTGATACGCAGTATTTT. Its translation is CASSLGAGSGSPDTQYF.

V and J are TRBV6-1 and TRBJ1-2; perhaps TRBD1 as D (5 bases). CDR3 length: 15 amino acids. V lost 0 bases, J lost 3 bases, and 11 bases lay in between. Germline V gives CDR1 MNHNS, CDR2 SASEGT. In DNA, the CDR3 is TGTGCCAGCAGTGAAGCAGACCAAGGGGACTATGGCTACACCTTC. Its translation: CASSEADQGDYGYTF.

The chain recombines TRBV6-5 with TRBJ2-1; D possibly corresponds to TRBD2 (5 bases). Trimming stripped 4 bases from V and 9 bases from J, with 10 bases between. CDR3 length: 12 residues. Germline CDR1 and CDR2: MNHEY and SVGAGI. CDR3 nucleotide sequence: TGTGCCAGCAGTTTGGAGCGGACTGAGCAGTTCTTC. Residues: CASSLERTEQFF.

J is TRBJ2-5 and V is TRBV10-3, with D maybe TRBD2 (6 bases). This CDR3 is built from 16 residues. Germline values: CDR1 ENHRY, CDR2 SYGVKD. Trimming removed 2 bases at V and 4 bases at J, with 17 bases between. DNA of the CDR3: TGTGCCATCAGTGAGCTCCATAGGGGAGGCCCAGAGACCCAGTACTTC. Its protein product is CAISELHRGGPETQYF.

The chain is built from TRBV10-3 and TRBJ2-2, with 11 bases lining up with TRBD1. V was clipped by 7 bases and J by 9 bases; unmatched bases: 10. Germline V CDR1 and CDR2: ENHRY, SYGVKD. This CDR3 comprises 15 residues. The CDR3 sequence: CAITPGQGGSRELFF. In DNA form, the CDR3 reads TGTGCCATCACCCCGGGACAGGGGGGTAGCAGGGAGCTGTTTTTT.

The chain employs TRBV24-1 and TRBJ2-2; D is ambiguous. The CDR3 length is 17 residues. The germline CDR1 and CDR2 sequences are KGHDR and SFDVKD. V was cut by 4 bases and J by 2 bases, with 16 bases left in between. Here the CDR3 reads CATSDPVSSRNTGELFF. For the CDR3, the DNA is TGTGCCACCAGTGACCCCGTTAGCTCCCGAAACACCGGGGAGCTGTTTTTT.

This clone appeared once. The chain combines TRBV7-9 with TRBJ2-2, with TRBD1 identical over 8 bases. Germline assignment: CDR1 SEHNR and CDR2 FQNEAQ (reference sequence). The CDR3 contains 15 residues. Trimming cost V 1 base and J 4 bases; bases outside gene matches: 2. CDR3 DNA sequence: TGTGCCAGCAGCTTAGGGACAGGGAGCACCGGGGAGCTGTTTTTT. It encodes CASSLGTGSTGELFF.

V is TRBV7-9 and J is TRBJ1-1, with D perhaps TRBD1 (5 bases). This CDR3 is 13 amino acids long. CDR1 SEHNR and CDR2 FQNEAQ come from the germline V gene (reference sequence). V shed 3 bases and J shed 4 bases, with 9 bases lying between them. CDR3 in amino acids: CASSLGGGTEAFF. CDR3 in DNA: TGTGCCAGCAGCTTGGGGGGAGGCACTGAAGCTTTCTTT.

This CDR3 reads CAISRQVHNYNEQFF. CDR3 DNA sequence: TGTGCCATCAGCCGACAGGTTCACAATTACAATGAGCAGTTCTTC. The J gene is TRBJ2-1, the V gene TRBV10-3; D perhaps matches TRBD1 (6 bases). V was trimmed by 6 bases and J by 4 bases, leaving 16 bases between them. Germline V CDR1 and CDR2: ENHRY, SYGVKD. The CDR3 consists of 15 residues.

The rearrangement uses TRBV7-2 and TRBJ2-5; 10 bases fit TRBD2. The CDR3 contains 15 residues. V was clipped by 10 bases and J by 4 bases; unmatched bases: 12. CDR1 and CDR2 (germline): SGHTA, FQGNSA. As DNA, the CDR3 is TGTGCCACCTCCATAGCGGGGGGACTCGGAGAGACCCAGTACTTC. This gives the protein CATSIAGGLGETQYF.

This chain connects TRBV28 to TRBJ2-7, with 8 bases aligning to TRBD1. The CDR3 has 15 amino acids. Germline CDR1 MDHEN, CDR2 SYDVKM. The ends lost 4 bases at V and 5 bases at J; junction bases unmatched: 10. The CDR3 protein is CASSSAGTGNHEQYF. The CDR3 coding sequence is TGTGCCAGCAGTTCGGCCGGGACAGGAAACCACGAGCAGTACTTC.

The chain combines TRBV10-3 with TRBJ2-5; D gene uncertain. The CDR3 is made up of 11 amino acids. V lost 10 bases and J lost 2, with 8 bases in between. Per the germline V gene, CDR1 is ENHRY and CDR2 is SYGVKD. The CDR3 DNA reads as TGTGCCAGTCTAGATCAAGAGACCCAGTACTTC. Translated: CASLDQETQYF.

The chain links TRBV4-1 to TRBJ2-7; TRBD2 agrees at 7 bases. The V gene's germline CDR1 is MGHRA and CDR2 YSYEKL. This CDR3 is built from 15 residues. J gave up 2 bases and V 0 bases, and 4 bases lay outside the gene matches. The CDR3 nucleotides read TGCGCCAGCAGCCAAGATAACCGGGAGGCCTACGAGCAGTACTTC. This gives the protein CASSQDNREAYEQYF.

This chain uses TRBV6-2 or TRBV6-3 with TRBJ1-1; the match to TRBD1 covers 7 bases. Trimming at V came to 0 bases and at J to 4 bases, leaving 5 bases not matched to a gene. The CDR3 extends over 15 amino acids. The germline V gene has CDR1 MNHEY and CDR2 SVGEGT. Here the CDR3 reads CASSYSRGRSTEAFF. CDR3 coding DNA: TGTGCCAGCAGTTACTCGAGGGGGCGCAGCACTGAAGCTTTCTTT.

The rearrangement joins TRBV15 to TRBJ1-4; TRBD1 matches 9 bases. V lost 5 bases and J lost 5; bases outside the gene matches: 9. The CDR3 extends over 16 amino acids. CDR1 LNHNV and CDR2 YYDKDF come from the germline V gene (reference sequence). The CDR3 sequence: CATSAQYRGRNEKLFF. The CDR3 coding sequence is TGTGCCACCAGCGCCCAATACAGGGGGCGGAATGAAAAACTGTTTTTT.

The V gene is TRBV7-3, the J gene TRBJ2-1; TRBD2 is a possible D gene (6 bases). CDR3 length: 15 residues. Germline CDR1 is SGHTA and CDR2 is FQGTGA. The germline V and J ends were trimmed by 0 bases and 7 bases, with 13 bases remaining between them. Here the CDR3 DNA reads TGTGCCAGCAGCTTAACTCCGACTAGAGGGAATGAGCAGTTCTTC. Its protein is CASSLTPTRGNEQFF.

J is TRBJ2-5 and V is TRBV20-1, with a possible D match to TRBD2 (5 bases). V lost 3 bases, J lost 4 bases, and 18 bases lay in between. CDR1 is DFQATT and CDR2 is SNEGSKA in the germline V gene (reference sequence). This CDR3 has 15 residues. In nucleotides, the CDR3 is TGCAGTGCTAGTGAACTAGGCCCCCCGCGAGAGACCCAGTACTTC. Its translation: CSASELGPPRETQYF.